The next 19 T cell receptor beta chains were all read from a single sample in a study of blood T cell repertoires in COVID-19. The table came from immunoSEQ multiplex PCR; TCRdb's copy has only in-frame clones and leaves some out. The data show under 60,000 clones, roughly nine tenths seen once. Sequenced material: peripheral blood. Every receptor here comes from a human donor with acute or convalescent COVID-19. The donor label of this sample is uncertain.

This CDR3 is CASSLWPLGDNSPLHF. In nucleotides, the CDR3 is TGTGCCAGCAGTTTATGGCCCCTAGGGGATAATTCACCCCTCCACTTT. J is TRBJ1-6 and V is TRBV28; tentative D call: TRBD1 (5 bases). From germline, CDR1 is MDHEN and CDR2 SYDVKM. CDR3 size: 16 residues. V was pared by 0 bases and J by 5 bases, with 11 bases between. Drawing the rest from reference TRBV28 and TRBJ1-6, the complete variable domain is DVKVTQSSRYLVKRTGEKVFLECVQDMDHENMFWYRQDPGLGLRLIYFSYDVKMKEKGDIPEGYSVSREKKERFSLILESASTNQTSMYLCASSLWPLGDNSPLHFGNGTRLTVT.

This chain links TRBV14 with TRBJ2-3; D is perhaps TRBD2 (5 bases). Germline V lookup: CDR1 SGHDN, CDR2 FVKESK. Trimming cost V 5 bases and J 4 bases, with 16 bases left between them. CDR3 size: 15 residues. The CDR3 sequence is CASSGGSTVADTQYF. The CDR3 coding sequence is TGTGCCAGCAGCGGAGGATCCACGGTTGCAGATACGCAGTATTTT.

This clone was observed a few times. This chain joins TRBV6-2 or TRBV6-3 and TRBJ1-1; D possibly corresponds to TRBD1 (6 bases). Deletions cut 2 bases from V and 3 bases from J, with 13 bases between. Per germline, CDR1 MNHEY and CDR2 SVGEGT. This CDR3 is built from 15 residues. CDR3 loop: CASSYGVRGHTEAFF. The CDR3 DNA follows: TGTGCCAGCAGTTACGGTGTCAGGGGACACACTGAAGCTTTCTTT.

In this sample, this clone turned up once. The CDR3 loop reads CATAGIGNTIYF. CDR3 DNA: TGTGCCACAGCGGGGATCGGAAACACCATATATTTT. The chain recombines TRBV7-9 with TRBJ1-3; D ambiguous. The CDR3 is 12 residues long. Germline V gene sequence: CDR1 SEHNR, CDR2 FQNEAQ (reference sequence). Trimming removed 10 bases at V and 4 bases at J, with 11 bases between.

This sequence joins TRBV19 and TRBJ2-2; D ambiguous. The CDR3 length is 13 residues. CDR1 is LNHDA, CDR2 SQIVND, per germline (reference sequence). The V end lost 3 bases, the J end lost 9 bases, and 11 bases lay between the germline ends. The CDR3 loop is CASSISRAWELFF. CDR3 coding DNA: TGTGCCAGTAGTATTTCCCGAGCCTGGGAGCTGTTTTTT.

The chain joins TRBV3-1 (or the pseudogene TRBV3-2) to TRBJ2-1, with a weak D call TRBD2 (5 bases). In germline, CDR1 is LGHDT, CDR2 YNNKEL (reference sequence). Trimming removed 1 base at V and 5 bases at J, with 9 bases between. The CDR3 totals 14 residues. The CDR3 DNA follows: TGTGCCAGCAGCCAAGGGGTGAGGGACAATGAGCAGTTCTTC. Protein sequence: CASSQGVRDNEQFF.

V gene TRBV18 combines with J gene TRBJ2-7, with 7 bases that match TRBD1. The CDR3 is 14 amino acids. Losses at the gene ends were 2 bases for V and 3 bases for J; bases not matched to a gene: 4. The germline gives CDR1 KGHSH, CDR2 LQKENI. In DNA form, the CDR3 reads TGTGCCAGCTCACCAGGGACAGCTGACTACGAGCAGTACTTC. As protein: CASSPGTADYEQYF. The full variable domain, in which reference TRBV18 and TRBJ2-7 provide the parts outside the CDR3, is NAGVMQNPRHLVRRRGQEARLRCSPMKGHSHVYWYRQLPEEGLKFMVYLQKENIIDESGMPKERFSAEFPKEGPSILRIQQVVRGDSAAYFCASSPGTADYEQYFGPGTRLTVT.

The chain is built from TRBV27 and TRBJ2-7; D may be TRBD1 (5 bases). This CDR3 comprises 12 residues. Germline CDR1 reads MNHEY; CDR2 reads SMNVEV (reference sequence). The ends were cut back, 8 bases at V and 4 bases at J, with 12 bases in the middle. The CDR3 is CASRRAGYEQYF. CDR3 bases: TGTGCCAGCCGCCGTGCAGGGTACGAGCAGTACTTC.

A single count supports this clone. This chain uses TRBV27 with TRBJ2-3, with D maybe TRBD2 (5 bases). Germline loops: CDR1 MNHEY, CDR2 SMNVEV (reference sequence). The CDR3 contains 14 residues. V was trimmed by 7 bases and J by 1 base, leaving 12 bases between them. CDR3 residues: CASNRLGGTDTQYF. The CDR3 DNA is TGTGCCAGCAATCGACTCGGGGGCACAGATACGCAGTATTTT.

This CDR3 is CASSPWTEEYGYTF. The CDR3 region has the DNA TGTGCCAGCAGCCCGTGGACTGAGGAGTATGGCTACACCTTC. The gene calls are TRBV3-1 (or the pseudogene TRBV3-2) and TRBJ1-2; the D is unclear. This CDR3 comprises 14 residues. Per germline, CDR1 LGHDT and CDR2 YNNKEL (reference sequence). V lost 4 bases, J lost 5 bases, and 14 bases lay in between.

This clone appeared once. CDR3 amino acids: CASRPGTSGRARSSYNEQFF. DNA for the CDR3: TGTGCCAGCAGACCCGGGACTAGCGGGAGGGCCAGAAGCTCCTACAATGAGCAGTTCTTC. The V call is TRBV2, the J call TRBJ2-1; 16 bases map to TRBD2. J was trimmed by 0 bases and V by 6 bases; bases with no gene match: 11. Germline V lookup: CDR1 SNHLY, CDR2 FYNNEI. This CDR3 has 20 amino acids. Together with reference TRBV2 and TRBJ2-1, the CDR3 gives the full variable domain: EPEVTQTPSHQVTQMGQEVILRCVPISNHLYFYWYRQILGQKVEFLVSFYNNEISEKSEIFDDQFSVERPDGSNFTLKIRSTKLEDSAMYFCASRPGTSGRARSSYNEQFFGPGTRLTVL.

The chain uses TRBV2 and TRBJ2-2; TRBD2 aligns across 8 bases. V shed 1 base and J 16 bases; nucleotides not matched to a gene: 8. The germline CDR1 and CDR2 sequences are SNHLY and FYNNEI. The CDR3 runs to 13 residues. CDR3 coding DNA: TGTGCCAGCAGTGAAGAGGGATTAGCGGGAAGGTTTTTT. Its translation is CASSEEGLAGRFF. The entire variable domain, with the rest obtained from reference TRBV2 and TRBJ2-2, is as follows: EPEVTQTPSHQVTQMGQEVILRCVPISNHLYFYWYRQILGQKVEFLVSFYNNEISEKSEIFDDQFSVERPDGSNFTLKIRSTKLEDSAMYFCASSEEGLAGRFFGEGSRLTVL.

This sequence joins TRBV10-2 and TRBJ2-7; TRBD2 aligns across 11 bases. V dropped 6 bases and J dropped 3; count of bases not matched to a gene: 7. The germline CDR1 and CDR2 sequences are WSHSY and SAAADI. There are 15 residues in the CDR3. CDR3 nucleotides: TGCGCCAGCAGGGCCCTAGGGACTAGCGGCTACGAGCAGTACTTC. Encoded protein: CASRALGTSGYEQYF.

The chain carries TRBV3-1 (or the pseudogene TRBV3-2) and TRBJ2-6, with 8 bases fitting TRBD2. The CDR3 runs to 17 residues. V shed 4 bases, J shed 1 base, and the junction held 6 bases outside the gene matches. The V gene's germline CDR1 is LGHDT and CDR2 YNNKEL (reference sequence). The CDR3 region has the DNA TGTGCCAGCAGCCCCACGGGGGGGCCGTCTGGGGCCAACGTCCTGACTTTC. Its translation is CASSPTGGPSGANVLTF.

The J gene is TRBJ2-3, the V gene TRBV28; TRBD2 is a possible D gene (6 bases). CDR1 is MDHEN, CDR2 SYDVKM, per germline. The CDR3 has 15 residues. V shed 2 bases and J shed 4 bases, with 13 bases lying between them. The CDR3 sequence: CASSLVPSVSDTQYF. CDR3 nucleotide sequence: TGTGCCAGCAGTTTAGTCCCTAGCGTTTCAGATACGCAGTATTTT.

The chain uses TRBV5-5 and TRBJ1-2; 9 nucleotides match TRBD1. The CDR3 runs to 15 residues. The J segment lost 4 bases and the V segment lost 1 base, leaving 5 bases of the junction unmatched. The germline V gene encodes CDR1 SGHKS and CDR2 YYEKEE (reference sequence). The chain's CDR3 is CASSLYGTGPYGYTF. The CDR3, as DNA: TGTGCCAGCAGCTTGTACGGGACAGGGCCCTATGGCTACACCTTC.

The rearrangement joins TRBV6-5 to TRBJ1-1, with a weak D call TRBD1 (6 bases). V lost 8 bases to trimming and J lost 1 base, with 14 bases between them. The CDR3 has 14 amino acids. Germline lookup yields CDR1 MNHEY and CDR2 SVGAGI. The CDR3 loop reads CASGGLFRNTEAFF. Written as DNA, the CDR3 is TGTGCCAGCGGGGGCCTTTTCAGGAACACTGAAGCTTTCTTT.

This clone was observed a few times. This chain uses TRBV19 with TRBJ1-5; D is ambiguous. CDR1 and CDR2 (germline): LNHDA, SQIVND (reference sequence). V was clipped by 7 bases and J by 0 bases, with 13 bases between them. The CDR3 length is 15 residues. The CDR3 is CASTPRQSSNQPQHF. CDR3 DNA: TGTGCCAGTACCCCCAGGCAGTCTAGCAATCAGCCCCAGCATTTT.

This clone has a single count. This sequence joins TRBV19 and TRBJ2-5, with 7 bases lining up with TRBD2. The junction had 11 bases not matched to a gene; V was cut back by 3 bases and J by 1 base. The germline gives CDR1 LNHDA, CDR2 SQIVND (reference sequence). The CDR3 is 17 residues long. The CDR3 DNA reads as TGTGCCAGTAGTATCAACGGGGGGAGGCCACCCCAAGAGACCCAGTACTTC. Its translation: CASSINGGRPPQETQYF.